This T cell receptor beta chain appears in the sequencing data of a study of T-cell memory formation after mild COVID-19. This clonotype was observed a single time. What it binds is unknown. TCRdb used MiXCR to reprocess the 5' RACE reads, holding one entry per CDR3 protein. The sample shows a few hundred thousand distinct CDR3 sequences, around 15% of them seen only once. Findings of the study overall: A balance of CD4 and CD8 characterized clones contracting day 15 to 85, whereas later expanders leaned CD4+.

Sequences were obtained from PBMCs or a T cell subset sorted from them (not recorded which). The sequence was obtained from a man aged 18 to 35 who had mild COVID-19 (a few samples of this study predate the infection). Cell type and time point are not known.

Here the CDR3 DNA reads TGTGCCAGCAGTGGGGGGGACAGGGGATCCTACAATGAGCAGTTCTTC. Encoded protein: CASSGGDRGSYNEQFF. The chain couples TRBV28 to TRBJ2-1; 10 nucleotides line up with TRBD1. Trimming cost V 5 bases and J 1 base; bases outside gene matches: 5. Germline values: CDR1 MDHEN, CDR2 SYDVKM. The CDR3 is made up of 16 amino acids.